The subject of this entry is one T cell receptor beta chain. The antigen remains unidentified. This record comes from a study of a mutant IDH1 vaccine in newly diagnosed glioma. Study-level background: The study started vaccination 4-6 weeks after radiotherapy alone, or with temozolomide cycles.

General observations from the study: Among all patients, vaccine-induced immune responses occurred in roughly 93%.

Here immunoSEQ multiplex PCR was the method, and the copy in TCRdb shows in-frame clones only, minus some. The data contain 50,000 to 65,000 clones, approximately 84% of them seen just once; the ten biggest clones take up approximately 9%. The time point: week 11, during vaccination. In every dose of vaccine, 300 ug of mutant IDH1 20-mer peptide was given alongside topical imiquimod. Sequenced here: PBMCs, sampled from a glioma patient whose treatment included an IDH1 peptide vaccine. The TCR comes from a woman between 50 and 59 years old with glioma.

CDR3 sequence (DNA): TGTGCCAGCAGCGTAGGTGCGGGGGCTAATAGAAATGAGCAGTTCTTC. It specifies CASSVGAGANRNEQFF. The V call is TRBV9, the J call TRBJ2-1; a weak D match, TRBD2 (7 bases). V lost 0 bases and J 7 bases, leaving 17 bases between the germline ends. The CDR3 sequence is 16 residues long. Germline CDR1 SGDLS, CDR2 YYNGEE.